This entry is about one TCR beta chain. What it binds is unknown. Noted treatment: over 15 received Ad26.COV2.S at low or high dose, single or two shots; about 5 received placebo; per-sample allocation not given. Samples came from day 63 after the first vaccine or placebo injection. These data come from a study of Ad26.COV2.S vaccination and SARS-CoV-2 variants. Study-level points and caveats: Vaccine recipients showed a spike-specific TCR breadth that was higher than in placebo recipients.

Measured with immunoSEQ multiplex PCR; TCRdb has only the in-frame clones, and not every one. The sample holds about 350,000 clones; about 88% are singletons and the top ten take roughly a tenth. Between the trimmed V and J ends, which lost 3 bases and 0 bases, there was a span of 12 bases. In germline, CDR1 is WSHSY, CDR2 SAAADI. The CDR3 consists of 17 residues. Sequenced here: peripheral blood, sampled in a trial of Ad26.COV2.S vaccine versus placebo. The sequence derives from a person aged 18-65 years who received the Ad26.COV2.S COVID-19 vaccine or a placebo. V usage is TRBV10-2 and J usage is TRBJ2-6; the D gene could be TRBD1 or TRBD2 (6 bases each). Written as DNA, the CDR3 is TGCGCCAGCAGTGATGGGGGGCGGAGCTCTGGGGCCAACGTCCTGACTTTC. Protein sequence: CASSDGGRSSGANVLTF.